The 22 T cell receptor beta chains below come from one sample, sequenced in a study of early T cells in non-severe SARS-CoV-2 infection. Via MiXCR, TCRdb re-called the 5' RACE reads, giving one row per CDR3 protein. The table includes about 64,000 distinct CDR3 sequences, around 20% detected once. The starting material was whole blood, obtained at baseline. All receptors derive from an adult who was a healthcare worker with PCR-confirmed SARS-CoV-2 infection or an uninfected control (not recorded which).

The chain employs TRBV5-1 and TRBJ1-6; the D is unclear. Trimming left V 0 bases short and J 7 bases short, with 14 bases between. The CDR3 is 16 residues long. Germline CDR1 SGHRS, CDR2 YFSETQ. CDR3 sequence (DNA): TGCGCCAGCAGCTTGGAGGGCAGGTCTTCGAATTCACCCCTCCACTTT. Amino acid sequence: CASSLEGRSSNSPLHF.

This clonotype was observed a handful of times. This rearrangement joins TRBV12-3 or TRBV12-4 to TRBJ1-2; perhaps TRBD1 as D (6 bases). Trimming left V 6 bases short and J 5 bases short, with 10 bases between. This CDR3 is 12 amino acids long. In DNA form, the CDR3 reads TGTGCCAGCAGCCTAGGACAGTATGGCTACACCTTC. Translated, it gives CASSLGQYGYTF.

This clonotype was found once. The V gene is TRBV14, the J gene TRBJ2-1; D remains ambiguous. The CDR3 extends over 15 amino acids. The V gene's germline CDR1 is SGHDN and CDR2 FVKESK. V was trimmed by 4 bases and J by 6 bases, leaving 16 bases between them. The DNA of the CDR3 is TGTGCCAGCAGCCTTCGGGTAGGGTCAGGCAATGAGCAGTTCTTC. Translating it yields CASSLRVGSGNEQFF.

This chain connects TRBV20-1 to TRBJ2-5; TRBD2 aligns across 9 bases. J lost 2 bases, V lost 3 bases, and 7 bases had no gene match. This CDR3 has 15 amino acids. Germline V gives CDR1 DFQATT, CDR2 SNEGSKA (reference sequence). As DNA, the CDR3 is TGCAGTGCTAGGGATAGCGGGGGCCCACAAGAGACCCAGTACTTC. This codes for CSARDSGGPQETQYF.

J is TRBJ2-1 and V is TRBV12-3 or TRBV12-4; 8 bases map to TRBD2. V lost 2 bases and J lost 0; bases outside the gene matches: 9. This CDR3 comprises 18 residues. CDR3 nucleotide sequence: TGTGCCAGCAGTTTATCCGGGGGGGCATACAGCTCCTACAATGAGCAGTTCTTC. As protein: CASSLSGGAYSSYNEQFF.

The J gene is TRBJ2-2, the V gene TRBV7-2; no definite D call. V lost 6 bases, J lost 3 bases, and 23 bases lay in between. Germline assignment: CDR1 SGHTA and CDR2 FQGNSA. The length of the CDR3 is 18 residues. The CDR3 loop reads CASSPGPGPGRDTGELFF. The CDR3 nucleotides are TGTGCCAGCAGTCCGGGCCCTGGGCCAGGAAGGGACACCGGGGAGCTGTTTTTT.

This clonotype was seen more than once but under ten times. The rearrangement links TRBV20-1 to TRBJ2-5; tentatively, D is TRBD1 or TRBD2 (5 bases each). Trimming took off 4 bases at V and 3 bases at J, with 12 bases between the two ends. Germline CDR1 and CDR2: DFQATT and SNEGSKA (reference sequence). This CDR3 spans 13 amino acids. The CDR3 nucleotides are TGCAGTGCTACAAACGGGGCCGAAGAGACCCAGTACTTC. Its translation: CSATNGAEETQYF.

This clonotype was detected only a few times. The genes are TRBV3-1 and TRBJ2-3; D unresolved. The CDR3 has 12 residues. V lost 1 base, J lost 5 bases, and 4 bases lay in between. CDR1 LGHDT and CDR2 YNNKEL come from the germline V gene (reference sequence). The CDR3 DNA reads TGTGCCAGCAGCCAAGTGGTAGATACGCAGTATTTT. This codes for CASSQVVDTQYF.

This clonotype was observed a handful of times. This chain connects TRBV29-1 to TRBJ2-3; 7 bases align to TRBD1. The germline CDR1 and CDR2 sequences are SQVTM and ANQGSEA. This CDR3 has 12 residues. V trimming: 6 bases; J trimming: 4 bases; junction bases outside the gene matches: 4. The CDR3 sequence is CSVSQGADTQYF. CDR3 nucleotides: TGCAGCGTCTCCCAGGGGGCAGATACGCAGTATTTT.

This clonotype was counted between two and nine times. J is TRBJ1-4 and V is TRBV9; D call uncertain. Germline assignment: CDR1 SGDLS and CDR2 YYNGEE. The ends were cut back, 4 bases at V and 5 bases at J, with 15 bases in the middle. This CDR3 is 15 amino acids long. CDR3 in DNA: TGTGCCAGCAGCTTGGGAGGCCAGCTAAATGAAAAACTGTTTTTT. The encoded protein is CASSLGGQLNEKLFF. The full variable domain, with the rest looked up from reference TRBV9 and TRBJ1-4, is DSGVTQTPKHLITATGQRVTLRCSPRSGDLSVYWYQQSLDQGLQFLIQYYNGEERAKGNILERFSAQQFPDLHSELNLSSLELGDSALYFCASSLGGQLNEKLFFGSGTQLSVL.

The V call is TRBV4-1, the J call TRBJ1-2; D uncertain. CDR3 size: 14 residues. V lost 3 bases and J 4 bases, leaving 12 bases between the germline ends. Per the germline V gene, CDR1 is MGHRA and CDR2 is YSYEKL. CDR3 sequence: CASSQDDKAYGYTF. DNA for the CDR3: TGCGCCAGCAGCCAGGATGACAAAGCCTATGGCTACACCTTC.

This clonotype has only a few counts. J is TRBJ2-5 and V is TRBV7-9; either TRBD1 or TRBD2 may fit D (5 bases each). Germline V gene data show CDR1 as SEHNR and CDR2 as FQNEAQ (reference sequence). The ends were cut back, 0 bases at V and 5 bases at J, with 16 bases in the middle. CDR3 length equals 16 residues. The DNA for the CDR3 is TGTGCCAGCAGCTTAGCTTCTCCGTACGGGGCGGAGACCCAGTACTTC. Amino acid sequence: CASSLASPYGAETQYF.

This chain joins TRBV3-1 and TRBJ2-5; D gene uncertain. The CDR3 contains 13 residues. The ends were cut back, 3 bases at V and 7 bases at J, with 12 bases in the middle. The germline gives CDR1 LGHDT, CDR2 YNNKEL (reference sequence). CDR3 loop: CASSQARHGTQYF. CDR3 DNA: TGTGCCAGCAGCCAGGCACGGCACGGGACCCAGTACTTC.

The gene calls are TRBV12-3 or TRBV12-4 and TRBJ2-2; TRBD2 might be the D (5 bases). The ends were cut back, 1 base at V and 4 bases at J, with 7 bases in the middle. The CDR3 runs to 14 residues. CDR3 in amino acids: CASSLVLATGELFF. For the CDR3, the DNA is TGTGCCAGCAGTTTAGTTCTAGCCACCGGGGAGCTGTTTTTT.

This clonotype was counted between two and nine times. The chain carries TRBV11-2 and TRBJ2-7, with no clear D. Between the trimmed V and J ends, which lost 2 bases and 5 bases, there was a span of 4 bases. This CDR3 comprises 11 residues. Germline CDR1 SGHAT, CDR2 FQNNGV. The CDR3 reads CASSLRHEQYF. CDR3 DNA sequence: TGTGCCAGCAGCTTAAGGCACGAGCAGTACTTC.

The sample holds a few counts of this clonotype. V is TRBV29-1 and J is TRBJ2-7, with D maybe TRBD1 (5 bases). CDR1 and CDR2 from the germline V gene are SQVTM and ANQGSEA. The CDR3 is 11 residues long. Trimming cost V 6 bases and J 1 base, with 7 bases left between them. CDR3 sequence reads: CSVRASYEQYF. As DNA, the CDR3 is TGCAGCGTCAGGGCATCCTACGAGCAGTACTTC.

This clonotype was detected ten times or more. The CDR3 reads CASRPQGRTEAFF. The CDR3 DNA sequence: TGTGCCAGCCGACCCCAGGGAAGGACTGAAGCTTTCTTT. The J gene is TRBJ1-1, the V gene TRBV18, with a weak D call TRBD1 (5 bases). The V gene lost 8 bases and the J gene lost 5 bases, with 15 bases spanning the gap. The CDR3 length is 13 residues. CDR1 KGHSH and CDR2 LQKENI come from the germline V gene.

This clonotype came up a few times. The chain combines TRBV7-9 with TRBJ2-2; no reliable D call. Germline assignment: CDR1 SEHNR and CDR2 FQNEAQ (reference sequence). The CDR3 runs to 12 residues. The V and J ends lost 2 bases and 7 bases respectively, with 5 bases between them. CDR3 bases: TGTGCCAGCAGCTTATCGAGCGGGGAGCTGTTTTTT. It yields the protein CASSLSSGELFF.

This rearrangement joins TRBV4-1 to TRBJ2-5, with 8 nucleotides matching TRBD2. Germline V lookup: CDR1 MGHRA, CDR2 YSYEKL. The V gene end was trimmed by 5 bases and the J gene end by 7 bases; junction bases not matched to a gene: 12. This CDR3 region has 15 residues. The CDR3 reads CASSSEAGARGTQYF. The CDR3 coding sequence is TGCGCCAGCAGCTCCGAAGCGGGGGCTAGGGGGACCCAGTACTTC.

This clonotype was recorded many times. This chain uses TRBV7-8 with TRBJ1-5; D is unclear. V was clipped by 3 bases and J by 3 bases, with 15 bases between them. Germline V gene data show CDR1 as SGHVS and CDR2 as FQNEAQ. This CDR3 has 16 amino acids. CDR3 in DNA: TGTGCCAGCAGCTTGGGTTCGGGAGATTTCAATCAGCCCCAGCATTTT. This codes for CASSLGSGDFNQPQHF.

This chain links TRBV4-1 with TRBJ2-3; no reliable D call. V was clipped by 1 base and J by 8 bases, with 4 bases between them. The CDR3 is 11 residues long. CDR1 is MGHRA, CDR2 YSYEKL, per germline. In DNA form, the CDR3 reads TGCGCCAGCAGCCAAGGGGGTACGCAGTATTTT. It translates to CASSQGGTQYF.

This clonotype was counted between two and nine times. The chain employs TRBV5-1 and TRBJ1-2; tentative D call: TRBD1 (6 bases). CDR1 is SGHRS, CDR2 YFSETQ, per germline. Trimming took 3 bases from V and 0 from J, leaving 9 bases between them. The CDR3 has 14 residues. The CDR3 region has the DNA TGCGCCAGCAGCTCTACAGGGTCTAACTATGGCTACACCTTC. It translates to CASSSTGSNYGYTF.